The present TCR beta chain was sequenced within a study of vaccination and CD4 T cells after COVID-19. Worth noting for this clonotype: The antigen is undetermined.

Sequenced with the Oncomine TCR Beta short-read assay was DNA taken from cultured CD4+ T cells. TCRdb passed the PCR reads through MiXCR, listing each CDR3 protein once. The sample includes fewer than 25,000 distinct CDR3 sequences, over 35% of them seen just once. The germline V gene has CDR1 SGHTA and CDR2 FQGNSA. The V gene lost 4 bases and the J gene lost 0 bases, with 13 bases spanning the gap. This CDR3 is built from 16 residues. Treatment in this sample: roughly ten-day PBMC culture with coronavirus spike peptide pools or control peptides (ViraFEST assay). This chain uses TRBV7-2 with TRBJ2-1, with D possibly being TRBD2 (6 bases). The specimen was CD4+ T cells from blood, cultured in vitro, collected before SARS-CoV-2 vaccination. This TCR was recovered from a human donor who received a COVID-19 vaccine. CDR3 sequence reads: CASSSFGGDSYNEQFF. For the CDR3, the DNA is TGTGCCAGCAGCTCTTTCGGCGGGGACTCCTACAATGAGCAGTTCTTC.